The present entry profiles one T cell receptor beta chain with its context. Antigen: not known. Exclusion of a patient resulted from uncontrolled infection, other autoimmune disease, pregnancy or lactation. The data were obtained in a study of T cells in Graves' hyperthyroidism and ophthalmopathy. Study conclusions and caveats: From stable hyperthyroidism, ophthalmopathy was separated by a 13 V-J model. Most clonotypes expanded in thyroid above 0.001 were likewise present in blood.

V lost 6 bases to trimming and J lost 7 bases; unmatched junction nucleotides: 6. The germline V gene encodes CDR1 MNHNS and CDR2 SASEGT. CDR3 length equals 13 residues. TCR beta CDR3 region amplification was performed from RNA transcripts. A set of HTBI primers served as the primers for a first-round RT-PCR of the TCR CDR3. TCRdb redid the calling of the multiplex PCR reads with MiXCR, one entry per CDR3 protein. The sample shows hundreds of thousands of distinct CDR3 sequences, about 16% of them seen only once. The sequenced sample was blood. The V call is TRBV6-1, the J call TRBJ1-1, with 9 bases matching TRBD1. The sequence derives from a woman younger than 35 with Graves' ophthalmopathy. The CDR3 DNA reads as TGTGCCAGCAGCGTGACAGGGGGGTTTGAAGCTTTCTTT. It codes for CASSVTGGFEAFF.